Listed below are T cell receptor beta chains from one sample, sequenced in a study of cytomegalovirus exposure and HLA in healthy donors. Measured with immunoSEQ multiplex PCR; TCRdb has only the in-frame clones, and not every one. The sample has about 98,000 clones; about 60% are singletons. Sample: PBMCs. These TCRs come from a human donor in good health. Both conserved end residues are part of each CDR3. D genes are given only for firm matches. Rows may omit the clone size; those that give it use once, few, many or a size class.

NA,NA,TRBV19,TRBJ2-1,CASSRGWGQLDNEQFF,TGTGCCAGTAGTAGGGGTTGGGGGCAGCTGGACAATGAGCAGTTCTTC
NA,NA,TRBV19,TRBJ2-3,CASSPGWSTDTQYF,TGTGCCAGTAGTCCAGGGTGGAGTACAGATACGCAGTATTTT
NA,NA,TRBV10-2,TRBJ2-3,CASSESRTSTDTQYF,TGCGCCAGCAGTGAGTCTAGGACTAGCACAGATACGCAGTATTTT
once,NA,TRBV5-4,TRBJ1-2,CASSLTGPNYGYTF,TGTGCCAGCAGCTTGACAGGGCCTAACTATGGCTACACCTTC
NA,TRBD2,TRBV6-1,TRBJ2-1,CASSEARGLAGLNEQFF,TGTGCCAGCAGTGAAGCTCGGGGACTAGCGGGACTGAATGAGCAGTTCTTC
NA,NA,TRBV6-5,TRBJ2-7,CASSPDGRYEQYF,TGTGCCAGCAGTCCGGACGGGAGATACGAGCAGTACTTC
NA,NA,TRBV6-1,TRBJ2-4,CASAGTSLLNIQYF,TGTGCCAGCGCCGGGACTTCCCTACTAAACATTCAGTACTTC
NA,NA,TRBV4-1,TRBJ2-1,CASSQVGKEVYNEQFF,TGCGCCAGCAGCCAAGTGGGTAAGGAGGTGTACAATGAGCAGTTCTTC
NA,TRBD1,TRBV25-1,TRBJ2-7,CASSIGQGVIDEQYF,TGTGCCAGCAGTATCGGACAGGGGGTTATAGACGAGCAGTACTTC
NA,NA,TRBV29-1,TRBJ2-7,CSVEIRGTAGLYEQYF,TGCAGCGTCGAAATAAGAGGGACTGCCGGGCTCTACGAGCAGTACTTC
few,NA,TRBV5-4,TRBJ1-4,CASSLMTERKLFF,TGTGCCAGCAGCTTAATGACCGAGCGAAAACTGTTTTTT
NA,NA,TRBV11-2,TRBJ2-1,CASSLGRAYNEQFF,TGTGCCAGCAGCTTAGGGAGGGCCTACAATGAGCAGTTCTTC
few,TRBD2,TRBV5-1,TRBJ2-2,CASGVAGGPVGTGELFF,TGCGCCAGCGGCGTAGCGGGAGGGCCGGTCGGCACCGGGGAGCTGTTTTTT
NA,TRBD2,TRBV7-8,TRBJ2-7,CASSPGGGISYEQYF,TGTGCCAGCAGCCCGGGCGGGGGGATTTCCTACGAGCAGTACTTC
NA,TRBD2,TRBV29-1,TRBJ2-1,CSVERTSGLYNEQFF,TGCAGCGTTGAACGGACTAGCGGGCTCTACAATGAGCAGTTCTTC
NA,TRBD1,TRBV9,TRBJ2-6,CASSVARNRGPRSGANVLTF,TGTGCCAGCAGCGTAGCCCGGAACAGGGGGCCTCGCTCTGGGGCCAACGTCCTGACTTTC
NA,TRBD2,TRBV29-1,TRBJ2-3,CSVSTSGANVFTDTQYF,TGCAGCGTTTCTACTAGCGGGGCTAATGTGTTCACAGATACGCAGTATTTT
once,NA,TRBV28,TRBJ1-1,CASSRNTEAFF,TGTGCCAGCAGTCGGAACACTGAAGCTTTCTTT
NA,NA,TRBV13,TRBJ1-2,CASSRQLDYGYTF,TGTGCCAGCAGCAGACAATTGGACTATGGCTACACCTTC